This TCR beta chain was captured in a study of shared clonotypes between healthy human individuals. Overall study context: There were three CD4 naive, three CD4 memory, two CD8 naive and one CD8 memory plates per donor. The study's findings and limits: Few donors restricted represented genetic and exposure-history diversity.

Of note for this clone: Antigen specificity is unknown.

Trimming shortened V by 1 base and J by 2 bases, and 9 bases separated the two germline ends. There are 14 residues in the CDR3. Per germline, CDR1 MNHNS and CDR2 SASEGT. The run depth of the assay was deep. As handled by the study authors: Junction-only immunoSEQ data arrived without quality scores, meaning filtering differed. Some clones are missing from TCRdb's copy, which holds only in-frame ones; the method was immunoSEQ multiplex PCR. Clonal size and the V and J genes are those of that table, whereas D and trimming came from the DNA. The sample yields over 850,000 clones, roughly 74% seen once. The sample was memory CD4+ T cells from PBMCs. Subset denoted: CD45RA-negative fraction. This receptor was identified in a man aged 18 to 29 in good health. Some clones in this sample may be carry-over from other donors' samples. This chain links TRBV6-1 with TRBJ2-7, with D perhaps TRBD1 or TRBD2 (5 bases each). The CDR3 nucleotides read TGTGCCAGCAGTGAAGTGGGGGAAACCTACGAGCAGTACTTC. It yields the protein CASSEVGETYEQYF.